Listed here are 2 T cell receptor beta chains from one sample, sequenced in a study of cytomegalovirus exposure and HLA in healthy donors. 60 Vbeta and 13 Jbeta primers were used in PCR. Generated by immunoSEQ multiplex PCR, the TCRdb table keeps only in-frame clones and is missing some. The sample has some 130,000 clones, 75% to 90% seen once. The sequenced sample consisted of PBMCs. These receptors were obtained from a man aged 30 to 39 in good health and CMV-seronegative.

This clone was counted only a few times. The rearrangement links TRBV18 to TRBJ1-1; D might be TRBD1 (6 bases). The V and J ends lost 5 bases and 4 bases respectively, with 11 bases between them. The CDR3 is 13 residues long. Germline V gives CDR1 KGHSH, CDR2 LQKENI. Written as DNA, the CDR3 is TGTGCCAGCTCAACAATCAGGGGCACTGAAGCTTTCTTT. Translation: CASSTIRGTEAFF.

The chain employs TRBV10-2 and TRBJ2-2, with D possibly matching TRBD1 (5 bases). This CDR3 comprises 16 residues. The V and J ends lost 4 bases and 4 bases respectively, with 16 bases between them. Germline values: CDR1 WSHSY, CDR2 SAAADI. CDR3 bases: TGCGCCAGCAGTGGTTCGACAGTTTCGAGCACCGGGGAGCTGTTTTTT. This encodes CASSGSTVSSTGELFF.